The T cell receptor (beta chain) described here comes from a study of OX40 agonist ivuxolimab in advanced cancers. As for the study in general: Antecedent anti-PD-1, anti-PD-L1 or anti-CTLA-4 therapy was permissible, with roughly 36% having received some.

General study points: Part of the nonresponder group also had normalized T-cell clonal expansion that was low.

The repertoire was sequenced with immunoSEQ multiplex PCR; TCRdb's copy has only in-frame clones and lacks some. The sample consists of 70,000 to 100,000 clones, 89% of them appearing once. As for this clone: Its antigen remains unidentified.

V lost 6 bases, J lost 6 bases, and 6 bases stayed unmatched. CDR3 length equals 14 residues. Germline V gives CDR1 SGHDT, CDR2 YYEEEE. Patients with a history of autoimmune disease or on systemic immunosuppression were excluded. The chain has TRBV5-6 and TRBJ2-1, with 10 bases matching TRBD2. This material consisted of CD4+ or CD8+ T cells sorted from blood, taken in a trial of the OX40 agonist ivuxolimab. This clonotype was obtained from an adult with an advanced solid tumor such as melanoma, head and neck, liver or kidney cancer. The CDR3 DNA follows: TGTGCCAGCACCCTAGCGGGAGAGATCAATGAGCAGTTCTTC. This encodes CASTLAGEINEQFF.